These 12 T cell receptor beta chains originate from one sample sequenced in a study of T cells in tumors after PD-1 blockade (dated by TCRdb to between 2018 and 2020). Taken with the paper, the label for time point translates to: after anti-PD-1 therapy. Receptor amplification or capture employed the immunoSEQ multiplex PCR assay. Held by TCRdb, this immuneACCESS table contains in-frame sequences only and omits some clones. Under half of the omission traces to an unresolved V gene where checked; the cause of the rest is unknown. Recorded for this sample are 60,000 to 75,000 clones; over 65% of them occurred a single time. About 4.8% of the sample comes from the top ten. This sample comprised PBMCs, obtained after anti-PD-1 treatment. The receptor set was obtained from a human donor with basal cell carcinoma.

The chain has TRBV6-4 and TRBJ2-5; D perhaps matches TRBD1 (5 bases). In germline, CDR1 is MRHNA, CDR2 SNTAGT. The CDR3 has 13 amino acids. The V and J ends lost 6 bases and 4 bases respectively, with 12 bases between them. The CDR3 region is CASSADTGETQYF. The CDR3, as DNA: TGTGCCAGCAGCGCGGACACCGGAGAGACCCAGTACTTC.

This chain uses TRBV10-3 with TRBJ2-5; TRBD1 aligns across 10 bases. Germline-derived CDR1 and CDR2 are ENHRY and SYGVKD. V lost 7 bases and J lost 3; bases outside the gene matches: 2. The CDR3 contains 13 residues. This CDR3 is CAIKDRGKETQYF. The CDR3 bases are TGTGCCATCAAGGACAGGGGGAAAGAGACCCAGTACTTC.

This clone has just one count. V usage is TRBV7-2 and J usage is TRBJ1-5, with D possibly being TRBD1 (6 bases). Germline CDR1 reads SGHTA; CDR2 reads FQGNSA. V was shortened by 5 bases and J by 7 bases, with 15 bases between the two germline ends. The CDR3 runs to 14 residues. The CDR3 sequence is CASSVQQGLQPQHF. The CDR3 DNA follows: TGTGCCAGCAGCGTACAACAGGGTCTCCAGCCCCAGCATTTT.

The rearrangement joins TRBV19 to TRBJ2-3, with TRBD2 matching over 8 bases. V dropped 1 base and J dropped 2; count of bases not matched to a gene: 5. Germline CDR1 and CDR2: LNHDA and SQIVND (reference sequence). The CDR3 covers 16 residues. CDR3 bases: TGTGCCAGTAGTATAGTTGGTAGCGGGGTCACAGATACGCAGTATTTT. Translation: CASSIVGSGVTDTQYF. The variable domain in full, with the rest retrieved from reference TRBV19 and TRBJ2-3, is DGGITQSPKYLFRKEGQNVTLSCEQNLNHDAMYWYRQDPGQGLRLIYYSQIVNDFQKGDIAEGYSVSREKKESFPLTVTSAQKNPTAFYLCASSIVGSGVTDTQYFGPGTRLTVL.

V and J are TRBV15 and TRBJ1-5; 7 nucleotides agree with TRBD1. CDR1 is LNHNV, CDR2 YYDKDF, per germline (reference sequence). J lost 2 bases, V lost 0 bases, and 1 base had no gene match. This CDR3 has 15 residues. This CDR3 is CATSRDTGGNQPQHF. As DNA, the CDR3 is TGTGCCACCAGCAGAGACACAGGGGGCAATCAGCCCCAGCATTTT.

The genes are TRBV12-1 and TRBJ2-3; the table calls TRBD2, which could not be checked here. TRBV12-1 has pseudogene status. This CDR3 has 15 residues. The DNA for the CDR3 is TGTGCCAGCAGCCATGGGGGGATGAGAGCAGATACGCAGTATTTT. Its protein is CASSHGGMRADTQYF.

The chain carries TRBV29-1 and TRBJ1-2; a possible D gene is TRBD1 (5 bases). This CDR3 spans 12 amino acids. Germline V CDR1 and CDR2: SQVTM, ANQGSEA. Trimming removed 6 bases at V and 6 bases at J, with 14 bases between. The CDR3 reads CSVLEEGNGYTF. In DNA form, the CDR3 reads TGCAGCGTCCTGGAAGAGGGGAATGGCTACACCTTC.

The rearrangement uses TRBV24-1 and TRBJ2-1; 8 bases are shared with TRBD1. The CDR3 is made up of 16 amino acids. The germline V gene has CDR1 KGHDR and CDR2 SFDVKD. With 3 bases clipped from V and 5 bases from J, the junction kept 8 bases outside the gene matches. The CDR3: CATSDNILQGDNEQFF. The DNA of the CDR3 is TGTGCCACCAGTGATAATATCCTACAGGGGGACAATGAGCAGTTCTTC.

V and J are TRBV3-1 (or the pseudogene TRBV3-2) and TRBJ2-7; D possibly corresponds to TRBD2 (7 bases). This CDR3 contains 13 residues. Trimming cost V 6 bases and J 3 bases, with 12 bases left between them. Germline V gives CDR1 LGHDT, CDR2 YNNKEL (reference sequence). CDR3 bases: TGTGCCAGCAGGGGGGGGCGACACTACGAGCAGTACTTC. Translation: CASRGGRHYEQYF.

The chain has TRBV2 and TRBJ1-5; 10 bases agree with TRBD1. This CDR3 is built from 14 residues. V dropped 8 bases and J dropped 1; count of bases not matched to a gene: 2. Germline lookup yields CDR1 SNHLY and CDR2 FYNNEI. The CDR3 reads CASRTGGSNQPQHF. CDR3 nucleotide sequence: TGTGCCAGCCGGACAGGGGGAAGCAATCAGCCCCAGCATTTT.

CDR3 protein: CASSPRTGTSGNTIYF. As DNA, the CDR3 is TGTGCCAGCAGCCCAAGGACAGGGACCTCTGGAAACACCATATATTTT. V gene TRBV7-8 combines with J gene TRBJ1-3; 8 bases map to TRBD1. Trimming took 5 bases from V and 0 from J; bases not matched to a gene: 6. This CDR3 spans 16 amino acids. Germline-derived CDR1 and CDR2 are SGHVS and FQNEAQ.

This clone is a singleton in its sample. The genes are TRBV24-1 and TRBJ1-1; tentatively, D is TRBD1 (5 bases). V dropped 5 bases and J dropped 2 bases, with 14 bases sitting between them. This CDR3 spans 15 amino acids. Germline lookup yields CDR1 KGHDR and CDR2 SFDVKD. CDR3 DNA sequence: TGTGCCACCAGTGCTGGGAGAGACAGAAACACTGAAGCTTTCTTT. This sequence encodes CATSAGRDRNTEAFF.